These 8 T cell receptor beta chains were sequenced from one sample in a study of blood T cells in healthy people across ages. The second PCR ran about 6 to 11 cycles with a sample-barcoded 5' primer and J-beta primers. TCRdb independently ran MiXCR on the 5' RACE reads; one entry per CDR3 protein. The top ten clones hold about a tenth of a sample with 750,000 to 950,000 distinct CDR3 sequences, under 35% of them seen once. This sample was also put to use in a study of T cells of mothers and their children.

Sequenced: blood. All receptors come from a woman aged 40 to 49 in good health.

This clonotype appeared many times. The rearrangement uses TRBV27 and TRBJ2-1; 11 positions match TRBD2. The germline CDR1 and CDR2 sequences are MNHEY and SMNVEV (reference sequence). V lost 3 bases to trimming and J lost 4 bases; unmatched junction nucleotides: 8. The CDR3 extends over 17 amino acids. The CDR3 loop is CASSLLTSGGLYNEQFF. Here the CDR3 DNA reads TGTGCCAGCAGTTTGTTAACTAGCGGGGGCCTTTACAATGAGCAGTTCTTC.

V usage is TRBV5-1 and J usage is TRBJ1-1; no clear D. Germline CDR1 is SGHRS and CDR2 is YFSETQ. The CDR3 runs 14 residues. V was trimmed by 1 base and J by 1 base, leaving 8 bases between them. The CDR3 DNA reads TGCGCCAGCAGCTTGCTCGCTGGGAACACTGAAGCTTTCTTT. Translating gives CASSLLAGNTEAFF.

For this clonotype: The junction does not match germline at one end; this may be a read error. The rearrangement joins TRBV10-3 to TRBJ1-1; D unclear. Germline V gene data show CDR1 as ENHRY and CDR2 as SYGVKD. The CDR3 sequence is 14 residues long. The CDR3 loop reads CTISESMAGTEAFF. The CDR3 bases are TGTACCATCAGTGAGTCGATGGCGGGCACTGAAGCTTTCTTT.

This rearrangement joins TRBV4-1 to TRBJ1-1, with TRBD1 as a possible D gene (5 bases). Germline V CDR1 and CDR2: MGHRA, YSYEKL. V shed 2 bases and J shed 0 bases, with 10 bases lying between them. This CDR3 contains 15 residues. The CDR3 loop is CASSQSTGMNTEAFF. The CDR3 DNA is TGCGCCAGCAGCCAAAGTACAGGCATGAACACTGAAGCTTTCTTT.

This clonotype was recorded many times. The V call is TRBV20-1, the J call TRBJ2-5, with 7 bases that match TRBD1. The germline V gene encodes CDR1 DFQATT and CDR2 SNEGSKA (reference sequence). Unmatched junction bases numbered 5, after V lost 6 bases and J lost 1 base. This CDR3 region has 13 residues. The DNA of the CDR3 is TGCAGTGCCACGACAGGGAGCCAAGAGACCCAGTACTTC. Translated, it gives CSATTGSQETQYF.

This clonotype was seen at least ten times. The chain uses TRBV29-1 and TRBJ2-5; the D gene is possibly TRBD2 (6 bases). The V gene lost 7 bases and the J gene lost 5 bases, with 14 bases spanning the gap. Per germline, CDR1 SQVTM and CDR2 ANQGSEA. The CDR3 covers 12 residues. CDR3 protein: CSGGDFSETQYF. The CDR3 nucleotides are TGCAGCGGTGGGGACTTTTCGGAGACCCAGTACTTC.

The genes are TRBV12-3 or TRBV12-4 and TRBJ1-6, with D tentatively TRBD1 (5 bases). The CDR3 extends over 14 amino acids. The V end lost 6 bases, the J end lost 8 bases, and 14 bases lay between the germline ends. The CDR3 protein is CASSLGGSDSPLHF. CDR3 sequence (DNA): TGTGCCAGCAGCCTGGGGGGATCGGATTCACCCCTCCACTTT.

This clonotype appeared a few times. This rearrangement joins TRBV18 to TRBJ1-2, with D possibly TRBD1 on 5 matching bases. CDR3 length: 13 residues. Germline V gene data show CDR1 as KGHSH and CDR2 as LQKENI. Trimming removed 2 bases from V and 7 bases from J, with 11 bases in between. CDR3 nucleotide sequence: TGTGCCAGCTCACCAACCAGGGAGAGTGGCTACACCTTC. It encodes CASSPTRESGYTF.